This TCR beta chain was identified during a study of Ad26.COV2.S vaccination and SARS-CoV-2 variants. Treatment meaning: approximately 18 received Ad26.COV2.S at low or high dose, single or two shots; about 5 received placebo; per-sample allocation not given. Sampling was done on day 63 after the first vaccine or placebo injection. The data were produced by immunoSEQ multiplex PCR, yet TCRdb's version contains in-frame clones alone and is incomplete. The repertoire holds around 270,000 clones, 87% seen once, with approximately 3% in the top ten. This CDR3 contains 15 residues. Germline V gene data show CDR1 as SQVTM and CDR2 as ANQGSEA. Trimming took 4 bases from V and 5 from J; bases not matched to a gene: 9.

The sample consisted of peripheral blood, taken in a trial of Ad26.COV2.S vaccine versus placebo. The rearrangement uses TRBV29-1 and TRBJ2-5; TRBD1 matches 11 bases. The source of this sequence is a person between 18 and 59 years old who received the Ad26.COV2.S COVID-19 vaccine or a placebo. CDR3 loop: CSVAGGQGGLETQYF. The CDR3 DNA sequence: TGCAGCGTTGCGGGGGGACAGGGGGGTTTGGAGACCCAGTACTTC.